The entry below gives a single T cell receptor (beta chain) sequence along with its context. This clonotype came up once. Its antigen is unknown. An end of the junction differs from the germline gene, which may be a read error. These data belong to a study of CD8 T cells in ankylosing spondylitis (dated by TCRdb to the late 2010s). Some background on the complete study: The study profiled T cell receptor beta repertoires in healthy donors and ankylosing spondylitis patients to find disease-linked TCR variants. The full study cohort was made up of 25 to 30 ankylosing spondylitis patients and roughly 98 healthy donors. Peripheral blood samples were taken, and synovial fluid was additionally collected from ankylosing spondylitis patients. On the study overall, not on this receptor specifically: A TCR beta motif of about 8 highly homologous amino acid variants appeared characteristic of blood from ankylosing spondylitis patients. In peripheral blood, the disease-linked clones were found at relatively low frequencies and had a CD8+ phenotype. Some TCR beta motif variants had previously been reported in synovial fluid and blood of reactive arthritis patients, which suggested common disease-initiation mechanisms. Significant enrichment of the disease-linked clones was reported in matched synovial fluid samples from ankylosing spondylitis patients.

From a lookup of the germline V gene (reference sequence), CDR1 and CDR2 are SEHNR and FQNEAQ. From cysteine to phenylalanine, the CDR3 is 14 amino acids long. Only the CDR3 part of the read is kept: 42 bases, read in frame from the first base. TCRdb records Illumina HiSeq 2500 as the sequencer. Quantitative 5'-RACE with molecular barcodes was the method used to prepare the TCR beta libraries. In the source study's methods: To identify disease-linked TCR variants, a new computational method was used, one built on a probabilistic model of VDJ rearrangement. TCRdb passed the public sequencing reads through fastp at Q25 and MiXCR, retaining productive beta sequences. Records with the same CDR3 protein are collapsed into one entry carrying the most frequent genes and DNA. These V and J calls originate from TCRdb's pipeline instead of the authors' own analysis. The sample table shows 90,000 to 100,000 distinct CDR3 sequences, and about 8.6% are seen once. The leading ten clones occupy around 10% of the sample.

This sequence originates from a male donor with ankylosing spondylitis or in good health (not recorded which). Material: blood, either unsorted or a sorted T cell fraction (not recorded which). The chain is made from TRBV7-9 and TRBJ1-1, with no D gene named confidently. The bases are TGTGCCAGCAGCTCTGGGCTAAGGAACATTGAAGCTTTCTTT. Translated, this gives CASSSGLRNIEAFF.